Below, one T cell receptor (beta chain) is given with its context. Its matching antigen is unknown. Only in-frame clones appear in the TCRdb table, and some are missing; sequencing was by immunoSEQ multiplex PCR. The data hold 500,000 or so clones, with roughly 89% observed a single time. This record belongs to a study of Ad26.COV2.S vaccination and SARS-CoV-2 variants. Study-wide background: The donor was enrolled in the Ad26.COV2.S arm of the COV1001 trial. Whole-study results and caveats: The study found similar non-spike TCR breadth in vaccine and placebo recipients. Spike-specific TCR breadth was greater in vaccine than placebo recipients.

Treatment here: 19 received Ad26.COV2.S at low or high dose, single or two shots; 5 received placebo; per-sample allocation not given. The samples were gathered on day 63 after the first injection of vaccine or placebo. Recruitment in Boston yielded a donor of adult age, 18-55 years. The CDR3 contains 12 residues. Trimming removed 5 bases at V and 14 bases at J, with 13 bases between. V and J are TRBV12-3 or TRBV12-4 and TRBJ1-6; D is undetermined. The clonotype comes from a person between 18 and 59 years old who received the Ad26.COV2.S COVID-19 vaccine or a placebo. Sequences were derived from peripheral blood, sampled in a trial of Ad26.COV2.S vaccine versus placebo. CDR3 DNA: TGTGCCAGCAGTCCCGGTCGAGATTCCCTCCACTTT. Translating it yields CASSPGRDSLHF.